Sequencing of this T cell receptor (beta chain) was carried out in a study of PD-1 blockade in classical Hodgkin lymphoma (dated by TCRdb to 2019 to 2021). With respect to the entire study: Nivolumab dosing was 3 mg/kg intravenously every 2 weeks, continuing until either disease progression or unacceptable toxicity. To define a peripheral blood immune signature of response to PD-1 blockade in classical Hodgkin lymphoma, the study combined TCR beta sequencing with CyTOF.

The CDR3 spans 14 residues, from the cysteine through the phenylalanine. Only CDR3 DNA remains: 42 bases, in frame from the first base. V loses 1 base of germline sequence and J loses 5 bases, and the interval between the two ends is 11 bases. CDR1 SEHNR and CDR2 FQNEAQ were looked up in the germline V gene (reference sequence). The label giving this sample's time point can be read as: cycle 1 day 1 (C1D1), immediately before nivolumab initiation. All trial patients had relapsed after autologous stem cell transplantation, with cohorts A, B and C differing in prior brentuximab vedotin exposure. Magnetic negative selection with a Miltenyi CD4+ T cell isolation kit was used to purify CD4+ T cells from thawed PBMCs. The trial cohort was composed of about 60 patients with relapsed/refractory classical Hodgkin lymphoma, for whom complete response, partial response or progressive disease was recorded as best overall response. In the multi-cohort phase II CheckMate 205 trial, trial patients received single-agent nivolumab. An independent review committee assessed best overall response using the 2007 International Working Group response criteria. Trial PBMCs were obtained immediately prior to nivolumab initiation (C1D1) and on therapy at cycle 2 day 1 and cycle 4 day 1. Peripheral blood was collected in 8 mL Vacutainer Cell Preparation Tubes, from which PBMCs were isolated by centrifugation and then cryopreserved. Purified CD4+ and CD8+ fractions were prepared only for cases with an additional available PBMC sample. Magnetically labelled cells were removed on LS columns in a quadroMACS separator, and the flow-through was collected as the purified fraction.

About this clone itself: What this receptor recognizes is not known. Per-base qualities were not stored, and no clone one base away is much larger.

Genomic DNA was isolated using the Qiagen DNeasy kit from unsorted PBMCs as well as from negatively selected CD4+ and CD8+ fractions. TCR beta CDR3 regions were amplified by immunoSEQ multiplex PCR using primers annealing to V and J segments. A synthetic immune receptor repertoire was used to minimize amplification bias, and remaining bias was computationally removed after sequencing. Concerning the study's data processing: Custom Python scripts were used to quantify repertoire diversity as the Shannon entropy index. The unsorted, CD4+ and CD8+ repertoires were each analyzed separately, with the exception of combined analyses, where CD4+ and CD8+ sequences were merged in silico. Clonal expansion was defined as a frequency increase of at least 2-fold after treatment compared with C1D1, and clones undetected at baseline were assigned a pseudocount of 0.5. Clones with 0 or 1 copy at C1D1 were classified as singleton clones, and clones with 2 or more copies were classified as non-singleton clones. Clones expanded in unsorted samples were annotated as CD4+, CD8+ or unknown by matching protein sequences in sorted samples from the same patient. Wilcoxon tests on paired samples were used to test changes in diversity from C1D1 to C4D1. As stored in TCRdb, this immuneACCESS dataset retains in-frame rearrangements with V and J assigned. A fraction of the clones does not appear; measured against another copy, unresolved V genes explain less than half of the discrepancy, and the remainder lacks a known reason. That table furnishes V, J and clone size, whereas the DNA furnished D and trimming. This sample comprises 25,000 to 30,000 clones, about 83% of them detected only once. The top ten constitute 2.4% of the sample.

General findings and caveats noted by the study authors: Trial patients achieving complete response had baseline diversity similar to newly diagnosed patients, whereas partial responders and progressors had significantly lower diversity. Baseline TCR diversity was reported to be lower in newly diagnosed patients than in healthy donors, and even lower in relapsed/refractory patients. The study was limited to a single clinical trial cohort, and causes of repertoire differences, possibly disease activity or prior therapy, remained undefined. CD4+ but not CD8+ TCR diversity rose significantly by C4D1 (p=0.0027 vs p=0.16), most apparent in complete responders (p=0.02). Patients starting nivolumab less than 1 year after ASCT had lower diversity and were excluded from later analyses to avoid confounding by immune reconstitution.

Sequencing used CD4+ T cells from blood, obtained at baseline. The chain joins TRBV7-9 to TRBJ2-5; the D gene is perhaps TRBD1 or TRBD2, as each covers 6 bases. The TCR comes from a human donor with classical Hodgkin lymphoma. The CDR3 amino acid sequence is: CASSLGGAAETQYF. The nucleotide sequence is given as TGTGCCAGCAGCTTAGGGGGGGCTGCTGAGACCCAGTACTTC. The entire variable domain, with the stretches around the CDR3 drawn from the reference TRBV7-9 and TRBJ2-5 proteins, is DTGVSQNPRHKITKRGQNVTFRCDPISEHNRLYWYRQTLGQGPEFLTYFQNEAQLEKSRLLSDRFSAERPKGSFSTLEIQRTEQGDSAMYLCASSLGGAAETQYFGPGTRLLVL.